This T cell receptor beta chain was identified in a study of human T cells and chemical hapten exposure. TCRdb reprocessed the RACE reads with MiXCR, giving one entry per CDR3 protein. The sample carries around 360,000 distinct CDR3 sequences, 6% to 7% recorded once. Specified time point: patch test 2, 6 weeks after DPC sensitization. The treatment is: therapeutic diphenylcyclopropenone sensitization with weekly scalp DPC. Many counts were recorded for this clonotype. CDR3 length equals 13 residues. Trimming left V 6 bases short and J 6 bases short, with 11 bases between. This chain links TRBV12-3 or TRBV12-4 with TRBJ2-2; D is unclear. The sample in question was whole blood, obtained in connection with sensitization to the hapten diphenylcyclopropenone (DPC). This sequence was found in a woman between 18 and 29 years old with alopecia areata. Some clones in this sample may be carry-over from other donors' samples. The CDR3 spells CASSVTSAGELFF. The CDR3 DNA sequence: TGTGCCAGCAGCGTAACGAGCGCCGGGGAGCTGTTTTTT.